These T cell receptor beta chains were read from a single sample in a study of shared clonotypes between healthy human individuals. TCRdb keeps only in-frame clones here, not all; method: immunoSEQ multiplex PCR. The profile shows more than 2 million clones, roughly 94% of them singletons. Source material: naive CD8+ T cells sorted from blood. The receptors stem from a man between 18 and 29 years old in good health. Both conserved end residues are part of each CDR3. A D gene is named only where the DNA matches it firmly. Clone size appears in some rows only: once, few, many, or a class for an expanded clone.

J	V	D	size	DNA	CDR3
TRBJ2-7	TRBV6-1	NA	NA	TGTGCCAGCAAAGCGGTTTGGGACTCCTACGAGCAGTACTTC	CASKAVWDSYEQYF
TRBJ2-1	TRBV5-1	TRBD2	NA	TGCGCCAGCAGCTTGCGTTATCCGGGGACTAGCGGGGGCCGGTACTCCTACAATGAGCAGTTCTTC	CASSLRYPGTSGGRYSYNEQFF
TRBJ2-1	TRBV27	NA	NA	TGTGCCAGCAGTTTGGGCAGCGGCTCCTACAATGAGCAGTTCTTC	CASSLGSGSYNEQFF
TRBJ2-3	TRBV27	NA	NA	TGTGCCAGCAGTTTAGAGGGGGCAGATACGCAGTATTTT	CASSLEGADTQYF
TRBJ1-3	TRBV11-3	TRBD1	NA	TGTGCCAGCAGCTTAGGGACAGGCCCTGGAAACACCATATATTTT	CASSLGTGPGNTIYF
TRBJ1-1	TRBV5-6	NA	NA	TGTGCCAGCAGCGATACGTTGTGGACTGAAGCTTTCTTT	CASSDTLWTEAFF
TRBJ2-7	TRBV2	NA	once	TGTGCCAGCAGTGAGATATACAGGCTCTACGAGCAGTACTTC	CASSEIYRLYEQYF
TRBJ2-7	TRBV9	TRBD1	NA	TGTGCCAGCAGCGTGGGAACCGGGACAGCGACCTACGAGCAGTACTTC	CASSVGTGTATYEQYF
TRBJ2-7	TRBV10-3	TRBD2	NA	TGTGCCATCAGTGTAGATCGCTTAGCGGGAGTTGGCTACGAGCAGTACTTC	CAISVDRLAGVGYEQYF
TRBJ2-5	TRBV19	TRBD2	NA	TGTGCCAGTAGTACTATGGCGGGGGGGCAAGAGACCCAGTACTTC	CASSTMAGGQETQYF
TRBJ2-3	TRBV7-9	NA	NA	TGTGCCAGCACCGTTCTCGGGGGCACAGATACGCAGTATTTT	CASTVLGGTDTQYF
TRBJ1-6	TRBV4-1	NA	NA	TGCGCCAGCAGCCAAGGCCCCCTCCTAAATTCACCCCTCCACTTT	CASSQGPLLNSPLHF
TRBJ1-5	TRBV4-3	TRBD1	NA	TGCGCCAGCAGCCAACTGACAGGGCCGGATCAGCCCCAGCATTTT	CASSQLTGPDQPQHF
TRBJ2-1	TRBV6-5	TRBD2	NA	TGTGCCAGCAGTTATGGCAGCGGGAGAATGGATGAGCAGTTCTTC	CASSYGSGRMDEQFF
TRBJ2-7	TRBV2	TRBD1	NA	TGTGCCAGCGGAATAGACCCGGGACAGGGGCTCCTACCCTCCTACGAGCAGTACTTC	CASGIDPGQGLLPSYEQYF
TRBJ2-3	TRBV27	NA	NA	TGTGCCAGCAGTTCCCGTCCGGGAACAGATACGCAGTATTTT	CASSSRPGTDTQYF
TRBJ1-6	TRBV6-1	NA	NA	TGTGCCAGCAGTGAGCTTAGCTCCTATAATTCACCCCTCCACTTT	CASSELSSYNSPLHF
TRBJ1-6	TRBV11-2	NA	NA	TGTGCCAGCAGCCATGGACAGCCTAATTCACCCCTCCACTTT	CASSHGQPNSPLHF
TRBJ2-3	TRBV7-6	NA	NA	TGTGCCAGCAGCCAACTCCCGGGCCGCACAGATACGCAGTATTTT	CASSQLPGRTDTQYF
TRBJ2-7	TRBV6-6	NA	NA	TGTGCCAGCAGTTACCCCGACGCGGGTAGAGGGTTCGAGCAGTACTTC	CASSYPDAGRGFEQYF
TRBJ1-4	TRBV28	NA	NA	TGTGCCAGCAGCCGGGAGGTAACTAATGAAAAACTGTTTTTT	CASSREVTNEKLFF
TRBJ2-7	TRBV21-1	NA	NA	TGTGCCAGCAGCAAAGGCGGAAGAAACTACGAGCAGTACTTC	CASSKGGRNYEQYF
TRBJ1-1	TRBV7-7	NA	NA	TGTGCTAGCAGCTTAGAAGGGGGGACTGAAGCTTTCTTT	CASSLEGGTEAFF
TRBJ2-7	TRBV6-5	NA	NA	TGTGCCAGCAGGTTACAGGGTTGGGACTCCTACGAGCAGTACTTC	CASRLQGWDSYEQYF
TRBJ2-7	TRBV4-1	NA	NA	TGCGCCAGCAGCCAAGATTTGGGATTCCTCTACGAGCAGTACTTC	CASSQDLGFLYEQYF
TRBJ2-2	TRBV4-1	NA	NA	TGCGCCAGCAGCCACAAACAGGGAATTGGCACCGGGGAGCTGTTTTTT	CASSHKQGIGTGELFF
TRBJ2-7	TRBV6-6	NA	NA	TGTGCCAGCAGTTACTCGAGCCTCTGGGGGGACGAGCAGTACTTC	CASSYSSLWGDEQYF
TRBJ2-5	TRBV11-2	NA	once	TGTGCCAGCAGCCATGCTAGGGGGGTCCTCCGAGAGACCCAGTACTTC	CASSHARGVLRETQYF
TRBJ2-3	TRBV7-8	NA	NA	TGTGCCAGCAGCGCCTTTTTGGGAGACAGTAGGGCCACAGATACGCAGTATTTT	CASSAFLGDSRATDTQYF